The sequence of this T cell receptor beta chain was determined in a study of cytomegalovirus exposure and HLA in healthy donors (dated by TCRdb to the late 2010s). Regarding the complete study: In an earlier analysis of 450 to 750 of the donors, under 300 Gb of sequence data and 120 million or so unique TCR beta sequences from some 170 million T cells were reported. Approximately 300 gigabases of sequencing data and around 80 million unique TCR sequences made up an early release that covered 500 to 650 HLA-typed donors. Of the roughly 390 genotyped donors, roughly 76% were placed in the genetic ancestry cluster associated with self-reported Caucasian donors. The study was designed to test whether signatures of past pathogen exposure could be identified by cataloging public T cell receptors. The study profiled the T cell repertoires of about 720 subjects by immunosequencing and related them to cytomegalovirus serostatus. In addition to the first cohort of roughly 670 subjects, a separate validation cohort of some 120 different subjects was used. High-throughput TCR immunosequencing, statistical association of individual TCRs with disease status, and machine learning were combined to predict cytomegalovirus infection status. A later analysis re-analyzed previously published TCR beta repertoires from 650 to 800 donors and added high-resolution HLA genotyping to study TCR occurrence patterns. The later analysis used no new phenotypic data to find candidate immune exposures, relying instead on TCR beta sequences and their occurrence across donors. In an earlier analysis of more than 550 of the donors, high-throughput TCR beta sequencing was used to judge whether each TCR beta V gene segment behaved as functional or pseudogenic. Donor age, sex, ethnicity and CMV serostatus were compiled together with the repertoire data. Genome-wide SNP genotypes for about three fifths of the roughly 670 donors were used in a later genetic analysis, which treated that subset as a discovery cohort. All discovery cohort repertoires had been generated on a single sequencing platform. HLA typing included class I and class II loci at four-digit resolution. The number of donors typed differed by locus, with about 629-630 for A, B, C, DRB1 and DQB1, about 500 for DQA1, over 600 for DPA1, and some 450 for DPB1. Four or five DR-DQ haplotypes were handled as single units for association and clustering because linkage in the cohort was strong. Among about 410 genotyped donors of the cohort, an average of approximately 240,000 unique TCR beta nucleotide sequences was sequenced per donor, of which about 18% were non-productive.

Preparation of the library involved the immunoSEQ multiplex PCR assay. The multiplex PCR relied on a mix of 60 forward primers for TCR Vbeta segments and 13 reverse primers for TCR Jbeta segments. Amplification of the CDR3 region of rearranged TCR beta genes was performed with a multiplex PCR assay on genomic DNA. The Illumina HiSeq System was used to sequence the amplified TCR beta libraries as 87-base-pair reads. The authors' pipeline ran thus. A later analysis tallied roughly 78 million unique TCR beta chains across the 666 repertoires, and 10 million to 11 million of those chains were shared by two or more donors. To remove PCR and sequencing errors, raw reads were error-corrected and collapsed into unique sequences using a nearest-neighbor algorithm that merged closely related sequences. Alignment of CDR3 sequences to IMGT reference sequences was used to assign V, D and J gene segments. For a sequence to be retained, at least a six-nucleotide match to both a V gene segment and a J gene segment was required. A rearrangement counted as productive if the CDR3 had no stop codons and remained in frame with V and J, and every other rearrangement counted as non-productive. Following IMGT convention, CDR3 was defined as the stretch from the second conserved V-encoded cysteine to the conserved J-encoded phenylalanine. The earlier analysis of approximately 500 of the donors excluded sequences that lacked an unambiguous match to a single V gene segment. In an earlier analysis of a few hundred of the donors, a V segment was called functional when productive rearrangements were above 56.7%, and segregating when the standard deviation between donors exceeded 5%. A statistical classification framework was built for diagnosing cytomegalovirus status from the catalog of TCR beta chain sequences. V and J gene assignment, in a later analysis, came from comparing TCR nucleotide sequences with IMGT/GENE-DB human TR gene sequences. In a later analysis, CDR3 sequences and most-parsimonious VDJ recombination scenarios were assigned using the TCRdist pipeline. In a later analysis, each TCR beta chain was defined by its CDR3 amino acid sequence together with its V-gene family, and reads without a unique V-gene family were excluded. As a way to deal with suspected cross-contamination and a sequencing artifact, a later analysis dropped approximately 570 nucleotide sequences that were highly shared and had low generation probability. A later analysis calculated a clonal expansion index for each public chain from normalized within-repertoire ranks of inferred template counts. A later analysis computed generation probabilities with a VDJ recombination model fitted to out-of-frame rearrangements, and checked the results against IGoR. A later analysis scored TCR-TCR, TCR-HLA and TCR-CMV co-occurrence with hypergeometric tests, applying a repertoire-size bias correction to TCR pairs. To estimate false discovery rates, a later analysis permuted the HLA or CMV assignments 20 times. A later analysis grouped co-occurring TCRs with DBSCAN, adding TCRdist sequence similarity when clustering within HLA-allele-positive subsets. For co-occurrence clustering, repertoires with fewer than 30,000 or more than 120,000 public chains were excluded, along with about five repertoires with anomalous nucleotide sharing. The source is immuneACCESS, and TCRdb retained only in-frame sequences with V and J called. Part of the clones is not carried over; for the studies checked, unresolved V genes explain less than half of this, and the remainder is unexplained. V and J calls and clone size are those listed in that table; D and trimming were worked out from the DNA. The sample table contains 100,000 or so clones; only one count was recorded for approximately 84% of them. In total, the top ten clones hold around 2.3% of the sample.

The junction shows trimming of 3 bases on V and 8 bases on J, plus 16 bases between the germline ends. Looking up the germline V gene (reference sequence) yields CDR1 MNHEY and CDR2 SMNVEV. There are 14 amino acids in the CDR3, from cysteine to phenylalanine inclusive. Kept here is only the CDR3 DNA, which spans 42 bases and is read in frame from base 1. Here is what the overall study found, with its caveats: In a later analysis, HLA-associated TCR beta chains were found to be more clonally expanded and to have lower generation probabilities than equally common non-associated chains. The sequencing pipeline was judged likely to have produced a cluster of highly shared sequence variants as a technical artifact. A later genetic analysis reported fewer N-insertions in productive TCRs among donors in an Asian-associated ancestry cluster than the roughly 620-donor mean. Some IMGT-functional V segments, including TRBV6-2 and TRBV6-3, could not be told apart with the 87-base-pair reads, so those segments were excluded. In an earlier analysis of some 540 of the donors, most TCR beta V segments appeared in productive rearrangements about 90% or about 30% of the time, broadly matching IMGT annotations. At a false discovery rate of 0.05, a later analysis linked under 20,000 TCR beta sequences to specific HLA alleles. It was suggested by the authors that the approach could potentially be generalized to other disease states and immunological phenotypes. Cytomegalovirus status was reported to be diagnosed by the classifier with high specificity and sensitivity in both the original and validation cohorts. Most TCR sequences were seen in very few donors, while some public TCRs were found in many individuals. In a later analysis, several top co-occurrence clusters were reported to appear linked to parvovirus B19, influenza, CMV and Epstein-Barr virus. Because HLA typing was missing for some donors at each locus, association tests included only the typed subset. Only TCR beta chains were sequenced in this cohort, and the absence of alpha or paired-chain data limited detectable features. A total of 150 to 200 TCR beta chains were listed by the study as associated with cytomegalovirus. Three of the identified cytomegalovirus-associated TCR beta chains were confirmed in vitro to be specific for cytomegalovirus antigens. A later analysis found that TCR association rates varied across HLA loci, with DRB1 alleles showing the most associated TCRs and HLA-C alleles the fewest. The only immune exposure information available for the cohort was CMV serostatus. When HLA alleles, especially DR and DQ, strongly co-occurred, TCR associations were difficult to assign to individual alleles. A further reported finding was that TCR beta sequences accurately predicted the HLA-A and HLA-B alleles for most subjects in the first cohort. The earlier analysis of about 600 of the donors excluded around 17 rarely observed V segments, including chromosome 9 orphons, because counts were too low. In a later analysis, most CMV-associated TCR beta chains were found to appear HLA-restricted, with HLA associations seemingly driven largely by CMV exposure. Correlated functional status among segregating V segments might be attributable to linkage disequilibrium, but an unknown experimental factor could not be ruled out. A later genetic analysis associated a missense DCLRE1C variant with V-gene and J-gene trimming of TCR beta chains, and an independent cohort replicated the association. Roughly uniform sequencing depth across donors was assumed in presence/absence analyses, although this assumption may not hold.

On this clone itself: Its antigen is unknown. No per-base quality is available; no much larger clone lies one base away.

The cohort comprised 666 healthy bone marrow donors. At the time of sampling, every cohort member was nominally healthy, though immune exposures that went unrecorded were likely present. The donor was CMV seronegative and belonged to the group of under 400 seronegative cohort members. A peripheral blood sample was collected from each donor, and TCR beta sequencing was performed on peripheral blood mononuclear cells. The Qiagen DNeasy Blood Extraction Kit was used to extract genomic DNA from the blood cell samples. This sequence uses TRBV27 and TRBJ1-1; the best D guess is TRBD1, with 5 bases matching. This TCR derives from a young man in good health and CMV-seronegative. Material: PBMCs. Here the CDR3 is given as CASSLGGTLTEAFF. The DNA sequence reads TGTGCCAGCAGTTTGGGGGGGACGCTGACAGAAGCTTTCTTT.